One sample yielded the 24 T cell receptor beta chains listed below, sequenced in a study of CXCR4 blockade with PD-1 therapy in pancreatic cancer. Generated by immunoSEQ multiplex PCR, the TCRdb table keeps only in-frame clones and is missing some. The sample has some 5,000 clones, 57% seen once. Sample: tumor tissue. The receptors come from a human donor with pancreatic ductal adenocarcinoma.

This clone has only a few counts. The genes are TRBV30 and TRBJ2-5; D unresolved. The CDR3 loop spans 11 amino acids. Germline V gene sequence: CDR1 GTSNPN, CDR2 SVGIG (reference sequence). The V end lost 2 bases, the J end lost 8 bases, and 9 bases lay between the germline ends. The CDR3 here is CAWSPYETQYF. In DNA, the CDR3 is TGTGCCTGGAGTCCCTACGAAACCCAGTACTTC.

A few counts support this clone. At one boundary the junction diverges from the germline segment, which might be a read error. The CDR3 reads CASSSTGLGNTIYF. The CDR3 region has the DNA TGTGCTAGCAGCTCGACAGGGTTAGGAAACACCATATATTTT. The J gene is TRBJ1-3, the V gene TRBV7-6, with TRBD1 matching over 7 bases. This CDR3 spans 14 amino acids. The germline CDR1 and CDR2 sequences are SGHVS and FNYEAQ.

In its sample, this clone was seen once. The chain joins TRBV18 to TRBJ2-7; D remains ambiguous. The CDR3 length is 14 residues. The germline V gene has CDR1 KGHSH and CDR2 LQKENI. V lost 5 bases and J lost 6, with 17 bases in between. CDR3 residues: CASSTSKDVGEQYF. Written as DNA, the CDR3 is TGTGCCAGCTCAACATCGAAGGATGTCGGCGAGCAGTACTTC.

This clone has more than one count but fewer than ten. The chain employs TRBV6-4 and TRBJ2-1; 9 nucleotides agree with TRBD2. The CDR3 length is 15 residues. CDR1 is MRHNA and CDR2 is SNTAGT in the germline V gene. The V segment lost 5 bases and the J segment 6 bases; nucleotides outside the gene matches: 8. In nucleotides, the CDR3 is TGTGCCAGCAGTTACCGGCTAGCGGGGAGCAATGAGCAGTTCTTC. It codes for CASSYRLAGSNEQFF.

The table lists this clone with a few counts. This chain links TRBV4-1 with TRBJ2-1, with 11 bases matching TRBD2. V was clipped by 1 base and J by 8 bases; unmatched bases: 13. The CDR3 is 18 residues long. CDR1 and CDR2 (germline): MGHRA, YSYEKL. CDR3 amino acids: CASSQVGLAGVTRDEQFF. The CDR3, as DNA: TGCGCCAGCAGCCAAGTTGGACTAGCGGGCGTCACGCGGGATGAGCAGTTCTTC.

The chain employs TRBV29-1 and TRBJ2-3; D not resolved. Germline V gene data show CDR1 as SQVTM and CDR2 as ANQGSEA. The CDR3 covers 14 residues. The V end lost 1 base, the J end lost 2 bases, and 10 bases lay between the germline ends. The CDR3: CSVEGIRYTDTQYF. The CDR3 DNA reads as TGCAGCGTTGAAGGAATTCGGTACACAGATACGCAGTATTTT.

This chain connects TRBV19 to TRBJ1-1; 11 bases map to TRBD1. The CDR3 is made up of 18 amino acids. Germline assignment: CDR1 LNHDA and CDR2 SQIVND (reference sequence). Trimming at V came to 5 bases and at J to 0 bases, leaving 11 bases not matched to a gene. The CDR3 DNA follows: TGTGCCAGTAGTTTCCGGTGGACAGGGGGCAGGATGAACACTGAAGCTTTCTTT. This encodes CASSFRWTGGRMNTEAFF.

The chain uses TRBV15 and TRBJ2-3, with 7 bases that match TRBD1. The CDR3 is made up of 15 amino acids. From germline, CDR1 is LNHNV and CDR2 YYDKDF (reference sequence). V shed 4 bases, J shed 5 bases, and the junction held 9 bases outside the gene matches. The CDR3 protein is CATSKKTGFQDTQYF. Written as DNA, the CDR3 is TGTGCCACCAGCAAAAAGACAGGGTTTCAAGATACGCAGTATTTT.

Judged by abundance, this clone is large. The chain is built from TRBV6-8 and TRBJ2-1; TRBD1 matches at 8 bases. V shed 5 bases and J 5 bases; nucleotides not matched to a gene: 5. This CDR3 has 14 amino acids. CDR1 is MNHGY and CDR2 is SAAAGT in the germline V gene. CDR3 residues: CASSPGTGNNEQFF. In DNA form, the CDR3 reads TGTGCCAGCAGTCCCGGGACAGGTAACAATGAGCAGTTCTTC.

The CDR3 sequence: CASRDRGRSDEQYF. The DNA of the CDR3 is TGTGCCAGTCGGGACAGGGGGCGGTCTGACGAGCAGTACTTC. The chain employs TRBV19 and TRBJ2-7; 12 bases line up with TRBD1. J lost 5 bases, V lost 8 bases, and 7 bases had no gene match. The CDR3 totals 14 residues. CDR1 and CDR2 (germline): LNHDA, SQIVND (reference sequence). Supplemented by reference TRBV19 and TRBJ2-7, the full variable domain reads DGGITQSPKYLFRKEGQNVTLSCEQNLNHDAMYWYRQDPGQGLRLIYYSQIVNDFQKGDIAEGYSVSREKKESFPLTVTSAQKNPTAFYLCASRDRGRSDEQYFGPGTRLTVT.

The CDR3 region has the DNA TGTGCCAGCAGTTTTAGCGGGAGGGATGGCAATGAGCAGTTCTTC. Encoded protein: CASSFSGRDGNEQFF. The V call is TRBV28, the J call TRBJ2-1; TRBD2 matches 11 bases. The V gene's germline CDR1 is MDHEN and CDR2 SYDVKM. The CDR3 is 15 residues long. V was pared by 3 bases and J by 6 bases, with 4 bases of the junction left unmatched.

CDR3 amino acids: CASSVHSEGGPYEQYF. Here the CDR3 DNA reads TGTGCCAGCAGCGTACATAGCGAGGGAGGGCCCTACGAGCAGTACTTC. The V and J genes are TRBV9 and TRBJ2-7, with 7 bases lining up with TRBD2. Unmatched junction bases numbered 9, after V lost 1 base and J lost 2 bases. CDR1 SGDLS and CDR2 YYNGEE come from the germline V gene. There are 16 residues in the CDR3.

The chain carries TRBV6-8 and TRBJ2-1; 7 bases are shared with TRBD2. V shed 0 bases, J shed 7 bases, and the junction held 12 bases outside the gene matches. The CDR3 is 17 amino acids. Germline V gene data show CDR1 as MNHGY and CDR2 as SAAAGT. CDR3 sequence reads: CASSYSSSSGPLNEQFF. The CDR3, as DNA: TGTGCCAGCAGTTACTCCTCTTCTAGCGGCCCTCTTAATGAGCAGTTCTTC.

This chain uses TRBV30 with TRBJ2-1; 8 nucleotides align to TRBD2. This CDR3 comprises 14 residues. Germline assignment: CDR1 GTSNPN and CDR2 SVGIG (reference sequence). The ends lost 1 base at V and 4 bases at J; junction bases unmatched: 3. The CDR3 loop reads CAWSGGLGYNEQFF. The CDR3 DNA is TGTGCCTGGAGTGGGGGACTAGGATACAATGAGCAGTTCTTC.

This rearrangement joins TRBV19 to TRBJ2-7; D gene ambiguous. Trimming shortened V by 0 bases and J by 7 bases, and 10 bases separated the two germline ends. This CDR3 comprises 13 residues. Germline values: CDR1 LNHDA, CDR2 SQIVND (reference sequence). CDR3 coding DNA: TGTGCCAGTAGTATAGATCTCGGCGGAGAGCAGTACTTC. This sequence encodes CASSIDLGGEQYF.

The V call is TRBV18, the J call TRBJ2-5, with unresolved D. CDR1 is KGHSH and CDR2 is LQKENI in the germline V gene. V was cut by 0 bases and J by 5 bases, with 7 bases left in between. The CDR3 contains 13 residues. CDR3 sequence (DNA): TGTGCCAGCTCACCACCCGTAGTCGAGACCCAGTACTTC. Translated, it gives CASSPPVVETQYF.

The gene calls are TRBV27 and TRBJ2-1; tentative D call: TRBD1 (6 bases). The CDR3 is 16 residues long. V shed 7 bases and J shed 0 bases, with 16 bases lying between them. Germline V gene data show CDR1 as MNHEY and CDR2 as SMNVEV (reference sequence). In DNA, the CDR3 is TGTGCCAGCATCCCGCAGGGGTGGAACTCCTACAATGAGCAGTTCTTC. Protein: CASIPQGWNSYNEQFF.

This chain joins TRBV14 and TRBJ2-6; D is uncertain. V dropped 4 bases and J dropped 1 base, with 8 bases sitting between them. CDR1 is SGHDN, CDR2 FVKESK, per germline. The CDR3 length is 15 residues. CDR3 in amino acids: CASSPLGSGANVLTF. CDR3 sequence (DNA): TGTGCCAGCAGCCCTCTCGGATCTGGGGCCAACGTCCTGACTTTC.

The rearrangement joins TRBV28 to TRBJ2-1, with 10 bases that match TRBD2. The CDR3 has 15 residues. In germline, CDR1 is MDHEN, CDR2 SYDVKM. V was clipped by 2 bases and J by 8 bases; unmatched bases: 6. CDR3 amino acids: CASSLRAGGSDEQFF. CDR3 DNA: TGTGCCAGCAGTTTACGAGCGGGAGGGTCTGATGAGCAGTTCTTC.

This chain connects TRBV18 to TRBJ2-7; D tentatively fits TRBD1 or TRBD2 (6 bases each). CDR1 and CDR2 from the germline V gene are KGHSH and LQKENI. The CDR3 consists of 14 residues. V was trimmed by 6 bases and J by 0 bases, leaving 12 bases between them. CDR3 DNA sequence: TGTGCCAGCTCGCGGGACACCAACTCCTACGAGCAGTACTTC. Amino acids: CASSRDTNSYEQYF.

The V gene is TRBV6-4, the J gene TRBJ2-7, with 7 bases fitting TRBD1. CDR3 length: 11 residues. The V and J ends lost 2 bases and 13 bases, in that order; junction bases with no gene match: 5. The germline V gene encodes CDR1 MRHNA and CDR2 SNTAGT. The CDR3 loop is CASSDRDSDYF. In DNA form, the CDR3 reads TGTGCCAGCAGTGACCGGGACAGCGATTACTTC.

The gene calls are TRBV5-1 and TRBJ2-7, with 14 nucleotides matching TRBD2. CDR1 SGHRS and CDR2 YFSETQ come from the germline V gene. Trimming at V came to 8 bases and at J to 2 bases, leaving 3 bases not matched to a gene. This CDR3 comprises 14 residues. CDR3: CASRLAGGPYEQYF. The CDR3 coding sequence is TGCGCCAGTAGACTAGCGGGAGGGCCCTACGAGCAGTACTTC.

DNA for the CDR3: TGTGCCAGTAGTATAGGACTAGCGGTTAAGCAGTTCTTC. Amino acid sequence: CASSIGLAVKQFF. The chain employs TRBV19 and TRBJ2-1, with 9 bases aligning to TRBD2. The J segment lost 11 bases and the V segment lost 1 base, leaving 3 bases of the junction unmatched. CDR1 and CDR2 from the germline V gene are LNHDA and SQIVND (reference sequence). This CDR3 spans 13 amino acids. Filled out from reference TRBV19 and TRBJ2-1, the complete variable domain reads DGGITQSPKYLFRKEGQNVTLSCEQNLNHDAMYWYRQDPGQGLRLIYYSQIVNDFQKGDIAEGYSVSREKKESFPLTVTSAQKNPTAFYLCASSIGLAVKQFFGPGTRLTVL.

The V gene is TRBV29-1, the J gene TRBJ2-1; no clear D gene. Germline V lookup: CDR1 SQVTM, CDR2 ANQGSEA. This CDR3 has 14 residues. The V and J ends lost 3 bases and 6 bases respectively, with 15 bases between them. The CDR3 loop reads CSVDGSRAPNEQFF. The DNA of the CDR3 is TGCAGCGTTGACGGGTCTCGAGCCCCCAATGAGCAGTTCTTC.